This TCR beta chain was obtained from a study of CD8+CD57+ T cells in acquired aplastic anemia. Looking at the study overall: Roughly 3 ug was the average amount of DNA from sorted CD4+ and CD8+ cells. Study-level findings and limits: Approximately 30 CD8+ CDR3 sequences were shared between patients and controls. Any difference that existed in CD8+ Simpson's diversity between patients and controls was not significant.

Genomic DNA acted as the template from which TCR beta VDJ combination and CDR3 sequence profiling were carried out. TCRdb re-derived calls from the reads in MiXCR, one entry per CDR3 protein. This sample has over 150,000 distinct CDR3 sequences, with about 48% found just once. This clonotype was detected many times. Its antigen is still unknown. Previously, flow cytometry had revealed CD8+CD57+ cell expansion in the patients chosen for sequencing. Therapy had not been given to patients before blood sampling. This TCR was sampled from a human donor with aplastic anemia. Sequencing was carried out using sorted CD4+, CD8+, or CD8+CD57+ T cells (not recorded which) from PBMCs.

DNA of the CDR3: TGCAGTGCTAGAGACGTGGCTAGCCGGGCCAATGAGCAGTTCTTC. This encodes CSARDVASRANEQFF. The genes are TRBV20-1 and TRBJ2-1; D is possibly TRBD2 (5 bases). The germline V gene has CDR1 DFQATT and CDR2 SNEGSKA (reference sequence). The V gene lost 0 bases and the J gene lost 6 bases, with 15 bases spanning the gap. The length of the CDR3 is 15 residues.